This passage covers 14 T cell receptor beta chains from one sample sequenced in a study of T cells after posttransplantation cyclophosphamide. TCRdb's copy holds only in-frame clones and misses some; the assay was immunoSEQ multiplex PCR. There are about 12,000 clones in the sample, none observed a single time. Sequenced sample: PBMCs. These receptors all stem from a woman aged 40-49 years in good health, CMV-negative, and a related stem cell transplant donor.

This clone came up many times. V is TRBV4-1 and J is TRBJ2-1; 15 positions match TRBD2. CDR3 length: 19 residues. Losses at the gene ends were 2 bases for V and 2 bases for J; bases not matched to a gene: 7. Germline CDR1 and CDR2: MGHRA and YSYEKL. CDR3 protein: CASSQIGLAGGKAYNEQFF. The CDR3 region has the DNA TGCGCCAGCAGCCAAATCGGACTAGCGGGAGGGAAGGCCTACAATGAGCAGTTCTTC.

This clone was observed at least ten times. The J gene is TRBJ2-1, the V gene TRBV6-2 or TRBV6-3; the D gene is possibly TRBD2 (5 bases). Germline CDR1 MNHEY, CDR2 SVGEGT. V lost 0 bases and J lost 4, with 10 bases in between. The CDR3 has 15 amino acids. CDR3 DNA: TGTGCCAGCAGTTACTCCGACTACCCATACAATGAGCAGTTCTTC. Amino acid sequence: CASSYSDYPYNEQFF.

This clone was observed at least ten times. The chain uses TRBV12-3 or TRBV12-4 and TRBJ1-2; perhaps TRBD1 as D (6 bases). Trimming took 6 bases from V and 3 from J, leaving 17 bases between them. The length of the CDR3 is 15 residues. This chain's CDR3 is CASRRQAIGYYGYTF. CDR3 DNA: TGTGCCAGCAGGAGACAGGCTATCGGGTACTATGGCTACACCTTC.

This clone has ten or more counts. V gene TRBV4-1 combines with J gene TRBJ2-7, with TRBD2 matching over 8 bases. V dropped 1 base and J dropped 2; count of bases not matched to a gene: 10. CDR1 is MGHRA, CDR2 YSYEKL, per germline. CDR3 length equals 17 residues. CDR3 loop: CASSQGLIAGITYEQYF. DNA for the CDR3: TGCGCCAGCAGCCAAGGTCTTATAGCGGGGATTACCTACGAGCAGTACTTC.

The chain couples TRBV9 to TRBJ2-2; tentative D call: TRBD2 (6 bases). This CDR3 comprises 17 residues. V lost 3 bases to trimming and J lost 6 bases, with 21 bases between them. Germline V gives CDR1 SGDLS, CDR2 YYNGEE. CDR3 bases: TGTGCCAGCAGCGCCGTAGTGACTAGTTTTGGTTCCGGGGAGCTGTTTTTT. It codes for CASSAVVTSFGSGELFF.

This clone was counted at least ten times. CDR3: CASSPPAGGPVEQFF. The CDR3 bases are TGTGCCAGCTCACCACCAGCGGGGGGGCCCGTTGAGCAGTTCTTC. J is TRBJ2-1 and V is TRBV18; 10 bases are shared with TRBD2. Germline values: CDR1 KGHSH, CDR2 LQKENI. V shed 0 bases, J shed 9 bases, and the junction held 5 bases outside the gene matches. The CDR3 has 15 amino acids.

The sample holds many counts of this clone. V and J are TRBV5-1 and TRBJ2-4, with 7 bases that match TRBD2. V trimming: 0 bases; J trimming: 4 bases; junction bases outside the gene matches: 10. The CDR3 has 17 amino acids. CDR1 SGHRS and CDR2 YFSETQ come from the germline V gene. CDR3 sequence (DNA): TGCGCCAGCAGCTTGGGCCAGACTAGCCAGGATAAAAACATTCAGTACTTC. Translating gives CASSLGQTSQDKNIQYF.

Ten or more counts support this clone. The chain joins TRBV12-3 or TRBV12-4 to TRBJ1-1; no reliable D call. The CDR3 is made up of 14 amino acids. Trimming stripped 5 bases from V and 6 bases from J, with 16 bases between. CDR3 nucleotide sequence: TGTGCCAGCAGTCGGGGATGGGGAAGGGCTGAAGCTTTCTTT. It yields the protein CASSRGWGRAEAFF.

This clone was found many times. The CDR3 loop is CASSLTGAPGEQYF. In DNA, the CDR3 is TGTGCCAGCAGCTTGACAGGGGCCCCCGGGGAGCAGTACTTC. J is TRBJ2-7 and V is TRBV7-2; TRBD1 aligns across 8 bases. V was pared by 3 bases and J by 7 bases, with 8 bases of the junction left unmatched. CDR1 SGHTA and CDR2 FQGNSA come from the germline V gene. This CDR3 contains 14 residues.

This clone was seen many times. This chain connects TRBV24-1 to TRBJ2-7; D might be TRBD2 (6 bases). This CDR3 spans 13 amino acids. The V end was cut by 7 bases, the J end by 0 bases, with 9 bases between. CDR1 and CDR2 from the germline V gene are KGHDR and SFDVKD. CDR3 DNA sequence: TGTGCCACCAGGGGACTCAGCTCCTACGAGCAGTACTTC. Translation gives CATRGLSSYEQYF.

This clone was recorded at least ten times. The CDR3 reads CASSLDSQGGTEAFF. Here the CDR3 DNA reads TGTGCCAGCAGCCTGGACAGTCAAGGTGGCACTGAAGCTTTCTTT. This chain uses TRBV7-3 with TRBJ1-1, with D possibly matching TRBD1 (6 bases). This CDR3 contains 15 residues. The V gene's germline CDR1 is SGHTA and CDR2 FQGTGA. Trimming left V 5 bases short and J 4 bases short, with 17 bases between.

This clone was seen repeatedly, ten times or more. V gene TRBV9 combines with J gene TRBJ1-1; possible D gene TRBD1, 6 bases. Germline lookup yields CDR1 SGDLS and CDR2 YYNGEE. The CDR3 is 13 amino acids. V shed 8 bases and J shed 5 bases, with 16 bases lying between them. The CDR3 sequence is CARWWGLWTEAFF. Here the CDR3 DNA reads TGTGCCAGATGGTGGGGGCTTTGGACTGAAGCTTTCTTT.

There are many counts of this clone. This chain connects TRBV6-5 to TRBJ1-4; 7 bases agree with TRBD1. The CDR3 spans 15 residues. Germline V CDR1 and CDR2: MNHEY, SVGAGI. V was pared by 0 bases and J by 8 bases, with 6 bases of the junction left unmatched. The CDR3 is CASSYSAGGGEKLFF. DNA for the CDR3: TGTGCCAGCAGTTACTCGGCAGGGGGAGGGGAAAAACTGTTTTTT.

This clone was counted many times. CDR3 amino acids: CASSSLNRGTSGRGEFF. CDR3 coding DNA: TGTGCCAGCAGCTCCCTAAACCGCGGGACTAGCGGGAGGGGGGAGTTCTTC. The chain has TRBV7-6 and TRBJ2-1, with 16 positions matching TRBD2. Germline assignment: CDR1 SGHVS and CDR2 FNYEAQ. The V gene end was trimmed by 4 bases and the J gene end by 14 bases; junction bases not matched to a gene: 14. This CDR3 spans 17 amino acids.